One and the same sample provided the 24 T cell receptor beta chains below, sequenced in a study of blood T cell repertoires in COVID-19. TCRdb's copy holds only in-frame clones and misses some; the assay was immunoSEQ multiplex PCR. Of some 130,000 clones in the sample, around 87% were seen once. Sequencing input: peripheral blood. These receptors all stem from a man between 50 and 59 years old with active COVID-19.

This clone was seen many times. Sequence at one end of the junction differs from germline and may be a read error. The chain is built from TRBV4-1 and TRBJ2-7; no clear D. CDR3 length: 17 amino acids. From germline, CDR1 is MGHRA and CDR2 YSYEKL. The CDR3 coding sequence is TGCGCCAGCAGTCAAGTAATACTGGTACAGCACTCCTACGAGCAGTACTTC. Amino acids: CASSQVILVQHSYEQYF.

The chain couples TRBV2 to TRBJ2-4, with TRBD2 matching 7 bases. CDR3 length: 19 residues. Germline loops: CDR1 SNHLY, CDR2 FYNNEI. V trimming: 8 bases; J trimming: 0 bases; junction bases outside the gene matches: 19. CDR3 loop: CASGMGGLDANLAKNIQYF. DNA of the CDR3: TGTGCCAGCGGAATGGGAGGGCTAGATGCTAACCTAGCCAAAAACATTCAGTACTTC.

V and J are TRBV6-1 and TRBJ1-6; the match to TRBD1 covers 8 bases. Germline CDR1 and CDR2: MNHNS and SASEGT. This CDR3 spans 15 amino acids. J lost 9 bases, V lost 0 bases, and 4 bases had no gene match. This chain's CDR3 is CASSEARQGTSPLHF. CDR3 in DNA: TGTGCCAGCAGTGAAGCGCGACAGGGGACTTCACCCCTCCACTTT.

The chain combines TRBV7-2 with TRBJ1-2, with D maybe TRBD1 (6 bases). The CDR3 has 14 residues. The V gene's germline CDR1 is SGHTA and CDR2 FQGNSA. The V end was cut by 3 bases, the J end by 4 bases, with 12 bases between. The CDR3 coding sequence is TGTGCCAGCAGCTTCCACAGGGAAGCCTATGGCTACACCTTC. It specifies CASSFHREAYGYTF.

The genes are TRBV25-1 and TRBJ2-1; 12 nucleotides align to TRBD1. Germline CDR1 is MGHDK and CDR2 is SYGVNS. This CDR3 spans 14 amino acids. V was clipped by 6 bases and J by 9 bases; unmatched bases: 6. CDR3 in DNA: TGTGCCAGCAGCCGGGACAGGGGGCAGGGTGAGCAGTTCTTC. Encoded protein: CASSRDRGQGEQFF.

The chain is built from TRBV7-9 and TRBJ1-3; 7 bases map to TRBD1. The CDR3 consists of 14 residues. In germline, CDR1 is SEHNR, CDR2 FQNEAQ (reference sequence). V was pared by 5 bases and J by 4 bases, with 5 bases of the junction left unmatched. The CDR3 spells CASSRTGGGNTIYF. CDR3 coding DNA: TGTGCCAGCAGCCGGACAGGAGGCGGAAACACCATATATTTT.

The rearrangement joins TRBV5-1 to TRBJ2-1; D gene ambiguous. Germline V CDR1 and CDR2: SGHRS, YFSETQ. This CDR3 has 14 amino acids. V lost 4 bases and J 8 bases, leaving 16 bases between the germline ends. CDR3: CASSPRVTRHEQFF. The CDR3 DNA reads as TGCGCCAGCAGCCCCCGGGTTACCCGTCATGAGCAGTTCTTC.

The rearrangement joins TRBV7-9 to TRBJ2-7; tentatively, D is TRBD2 (6 bases). Trimming took 4 bases from V and 2 from J, leaving 15 bases between them. CDR1 SEHNR and CDR2 FQNEAQ come from the germline V gene (reference sequence). CDR3 length: 15 amino acids. The CDR3, as DNA: TGTGCCAGCAGCTCCCAGGCGGGGTGGGCCTACGAGCAGTACTTC. Translated, it gives CASSSQAGWAYEQYF.

The chain employs TRBV19 and TRBJ2-5; unclear D gene. Germline lookup yields CDR1 LNHDA and CDR2 SQIVND (reference sequence). The CDR3 has 14 residues. Trimming cost V 4 bases and J 3 bases, with 12 bases left between them. Here the CDR3 reads CASSRTANEETQYF. The CDR3, as DNA: TGTGCCAGTAGTAGAACAGCTAATGAAGAGACCCAGTACTTC.

CDR3 nucleotides: TGTGCCAGCAGCTTGAGTTTGGCTAGCGGGGGCTCCTACGAGCAGTACTTC. The encoded protein is CASSLSLASGGSYEQYF. The chain has TRBV5-4 and TRBJ2-7, with TRBD2 identical over 10 bases. This CDR3 comprises 17 residues. V was clipped by 1 base and J by 0 bases; unmatched bases: 7. Germline CDR1 SGHNT, CDR2 YYREEE (reference sequence).

In regard to this clone: Just one base apart from a much larger clone, this may be a read error. V is TRBV7-6 and J is TRBJ1-2, with D possibly matching TRBD1 (6 bases). The CDR3 spans 13 residues. The V end lost 5 bases, the J end lost 2 bases, and 9 bases lay between the germline ends. Germline V gives CDR1 SGHVS, CDR2 FNYEAQ. CDR3 in DNA: TGTGCCAGCAGCCCCACAGGGAACTATGGCTACACCTTC. It is translated as CASSPTGNYGYTF.

V usage is TRBV5-4 and J usage is TRBJ1-2, with TRBD1 matching over 8 bases. V lost 4 bases, J lost 0 bases, and 8 bases stayed unmatched. This CDR3 comprises 16 residues. The germline CDR1 and CDR2 sequences are SGHNT and YYREEE (reference sequence). The CDR3 bases are TGTGCCAGCAGCCTACCACCGGGACAGGCTAACTATGGCTACACCTTC. Protein product: CASSLPPGQANYGYTF.

The genes are TRBV6-2 or TRBV6-3 and TRBJ2-1; 8 nucleotides agree with TRBD2. Per the germline V gene, CDR1 is MNHEY and CDR2 is SVGEGT. This CDR3 has 12 residues. Trimming removed 6 bases from V and 15 bases from J; junction bases left unmatched: 10. The CDR3 here is CASSLSGTRGFF. Here the CDR3 DNA reads TGTGCCAGCAGCCTATCCGGGACTAGGGGGTTCTTC.

CDR3 in DNA: TGTGCCAGCAGCTTCGTCACGGGGGGGCCGGAGACCCAGTACTTC. Its translation: CASSFVTGGPETQYF. The chain couples TRBV11-2 to TRBJ2-5; 8 nucleotides line up with TRBD2. V dropped 3 bases and J dropped 5; count of bases not matched to a gene: 8. Germline loops: CDR1 SGHAT, CDR2 FQNNGV. The CDR3 length is 15 residues.

The chain carries TRBV7-2 and TRBJ2-3; 8 bases map to TRBD2. The CDR3 is 15 amino acids. Per germline, CDR1 SGHTA and CDR2 FQGNSA. V lost 1 base, J lost 4 bases, and 4 bases stayed unmatched. CDR3 coding DNA: TGTGCCAGCAGCTTAGACCGGGGGGGCTCAGATACGCAGTATTTT. This sequence encodes CASSLDRGGSDTQYF. Based on the CDR3 plus reference TRBV7-2 and TRBJ2-3, the full variable domain is GAGVSQSPSNKVTEKGKDVELRCDPISGHTALYWYRQSLGQGLEFLIYFQGNSAPDKSGLPSDRFSAERTGGSVSTLTIQRTQQEDSAVYLCASSLDRGGSDTQYFGPGTRLTVL.

V gene TRBV5-4 combines with J gene TRBJ2-7; 7 bases match TRBD1. V dropped 5 bases and J dropped 4; count of bases not matched to a gene: 9. Germline assignment: CDR1 SGHNT and CDR2 YYREEE (reference sequence). This CDR3 comprises 14 residues. For the CDR3, the DNA is TGTGCCAGCAGTCCTCCGGGACAGTTATACGAGCAGTACTTC. Translation: CASSPPGQLYEQYF. The whole variable domain, filled in from reference TRBV5-4 and TRBJ2-7, reads ETGVTQSPTHLIKTRGQQVTLRCSSQSGHNTVSWYQQALGQGPQFIFQYYREEENGRGNFPPRFSGLQFPNYSSELNVNALELDDSALYLCASSPPGQLYEQYFGPGTRLTVT.

The CDR3 DNA is TGCGCCAGCAGACTAGCGGGGGAAGAGACCCAGTACTTC. It yields the protein CASRLAGEETQYF. The rearrangement uses TRBV4-1 and TRBJ2-5; 11 bases match TRBD2. J gave up 3 bases and V 6 bases, and 0 bases lay outside the gene matches. Germline assignment: CDR1 MGHRA and CDR2 YSYEKL. The CDR3 runs 13 residues.

This clone was counted a few times. J is TRBJ2-1 and V is TRBV7-3; 8 positions match TRBD2. The length of the CDR3 is 16 residues. With 1 base clipped from V and 0 bases from J, the junction kept 2 bases outside the gene matches. CDR1 and CDR2 (germline): SGHTA, FQGTGA. In nucleotides, the CDR3 is TGTGCCAGCAGCTTAAGGCGGGGGGACTCCTACAATGAGCAGTTCTTC. Residues: CASSLRRGDSYNEQFF.

A few counts support this clone. The chain carries TRBV9 and TRBJ1-4; 7 positions match TRBD1. The V segment lost 4 bases and the J segment 4 bases; nucleotides outside the gene matches: 4. Germline assignment: CDR1 SGDLS and CDR2 YYNGEE. The CDR3 length is 14 residues. The CDR3 coding sequence is TGTGCCAGCAGCCCCCCAGGGGGTAATGAAAAACTGTTTTTT. Its translation is CASSPPGGNEKLFF.

The rearrangement joins TRBV5-1 to TRBJ2-3; TRBD2 aligns across 8 bases. The CDR3 loop spans 16 amino acids. With V trimmed by 6 bases and J by 8 bases, 17 bases remained unmatched. In germline, CDR1 is SGHRS, CDR2 YFSETQ. The CDR3 is CASKERGLGYFSTQYF. The CDR3 DNA reads as TGCGCCAGCAAGGAGCGGGGACTAGGATACTTCTCTACGCAGTATTTT.

V is TRBV18 and J is TRBJ1-1; tentatively, D is TRBD1 (5 bases). This CDR3 comprises 14 residues. V was pared by 2 bases and J by 5 bases, with 12 bases between. The germline V gene has CDR1 KGHSH and CDR2 LQKENI. The CDR3: CASSPMGEGTEAFF. Written as DNA, the CDR3 is TGTGCCAGCTCACCAATGGGGGAGGGGACTGAAGCTTTCTTT.

On this clone: The DNA is omitted, as the CDR3 cannot be located on it reliably, and the CDR3 follows TCRdb's listing. The chain carries TRBV2 and TRBJ2-2; TRBD1, the table's D call, was not compared with the DNA. From its first to its last residue, the CDR3 has 15 amino acids. The germline CDR1 and CDR2 sequences are SNHLY and FYNNEI. The CDR3 protein is CASSSSGQGAGELFF.

CDR3 residues: CASSLGAYEQYF. The CDR3 DNA reads TGTGCCAGCAGCTTAGGTGCGTACGAGCAGTACTTC. The J gene is TRBJ2-7, the V gene TRBV11-2; D ambiguous. The CDR3 consists of 12 residues. The V end lost 1 base, the J end lost 4 bases, and 5 bases lay between the germline ends. Germline V gene sequence: CDR1 SGHAT, CDR2 FQNNGV.

As DNA, the CDR3 is TGTGCCAGCAGGGAGGTGGGCCGCAATCAGCCCCAGCATTTT. Translating it yields CASREVGRNQPQHF. The chain carries TRBV27 and TRBJ1-5; D uncertain. V gave up 6 bases and J gave up 2 bases, with 11 bases separating them. Germline loops: CDR1 MNHEY, CDR2 SMNVEV (reference sequence). The CDR3 has 14 amino acids.